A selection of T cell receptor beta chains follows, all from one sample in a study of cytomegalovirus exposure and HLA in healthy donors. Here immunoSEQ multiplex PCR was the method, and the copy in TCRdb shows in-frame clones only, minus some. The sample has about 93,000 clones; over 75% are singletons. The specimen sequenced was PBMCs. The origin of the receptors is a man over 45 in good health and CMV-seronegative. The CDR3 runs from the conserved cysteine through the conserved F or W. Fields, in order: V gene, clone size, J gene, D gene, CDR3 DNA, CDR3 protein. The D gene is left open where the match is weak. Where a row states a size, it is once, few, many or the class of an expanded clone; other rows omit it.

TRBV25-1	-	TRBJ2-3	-	TGTGCCAGCAGTGCCTTCAGTACCCCAGATACGCAGTATTTT	CASSAFSTPDTQYF
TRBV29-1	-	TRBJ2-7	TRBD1	TGCAGCGTTGAAACCGGACAGGGGGCGCGTCGGCAGTACTTC	CSVETGQGARRQYF
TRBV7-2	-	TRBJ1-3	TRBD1	TGTGCCAGCAGCTTATGGACAGGGGGCGAGGGATCCATATATTTT	CASSLWTGGEGSIYF
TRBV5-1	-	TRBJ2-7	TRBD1	TGCGCCAGCAGCTTGGAGGGGACAGGGGTAACGTACGAGCAGTACTTC	CASSLEGTGVTYEQYF
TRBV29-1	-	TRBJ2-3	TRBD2	TGCAGCGTTGAACTCCGCGGGAGAAGCACAGATACGCAGTATTTT	CSVELRGRSTDTQYF
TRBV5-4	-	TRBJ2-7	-	TGTGCCAGCAGCTACCCAGCCGGGATAGGCTACGAGCAGTACTTC	CASSYPAGIGYEQYF
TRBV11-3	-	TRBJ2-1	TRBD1	TGTGCCAGCAGCTCGAACAGGGGGGACTACAATGAGCAGTTCTTC	CASSSNRGDYNEQFF
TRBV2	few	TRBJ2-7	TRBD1	TGTGCCAGCAGCACAGGACAGGGCTTGAAGCAGTACTTC	CASSTGQGLKQYF
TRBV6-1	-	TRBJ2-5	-	TGTGCCAGCAGTGGAGAGGGTCGCTGGGAGACCCAGTACTTC	CASSGEGRWETQYF
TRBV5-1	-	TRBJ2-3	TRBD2	TGCGCCAGCAGCTTCAGCGGGGATAGGACAGATACGCAGTATTTT	CASSFSGDRTDTQYF
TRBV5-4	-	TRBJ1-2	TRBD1	TGTGCCAGCGCCACACAGGGGGCGCAAGGCTACACCTTC	CASATQGAQGYTF
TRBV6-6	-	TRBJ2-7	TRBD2	TGTGCCAGCAGTACCCGGACTAGCGGGAGCTACGAGCAGTACTTC	CASSTRTSGSYEQYF
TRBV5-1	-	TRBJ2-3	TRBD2	TGCGCCAGCAGCTTGAGGACTAGCGGGGCTAGCACAGATACGCAGTATTTT	CASSLRTSGASTDTQYF
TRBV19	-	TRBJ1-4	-	TGTGCCAGTAGAAGACAGCCTGCAACTAATGAAAAACTGTTTTTT	CASRRQPATNEKLFF
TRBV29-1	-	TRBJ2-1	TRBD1	TGCAGCGGGGGACAGGGGAACTACAATGAGCAGTTCTTC	CSGGQGNYNEQFF
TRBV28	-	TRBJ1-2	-	TGTGCCAGCACCTCCACGATGCAGGGGTCCTACACCTTC	CASTSTMQGSYTF
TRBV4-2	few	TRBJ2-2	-	TGTGCCAGCAGCCGGGGTAGCGGGAACACCGGGGAGCTGTTTTTT	CASSRGSGNTGELFF
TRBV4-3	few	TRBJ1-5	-	TGCGCCAGCAGCCAAGAAACAGGCAATCAGCCCCAGCATTTT	CASSQETGNQPQHF
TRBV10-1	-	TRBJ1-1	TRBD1	TGCGCCAGCAGCAGGGGGAGCGGGACTGAAGCTTTCTTT	CASSRGSGTEAFF
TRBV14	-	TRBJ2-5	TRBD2	TGTGCCAGCAGCCAACTAGGGCGGGAGGAGACCCAGTACTTC	CASSQLGREETQYF
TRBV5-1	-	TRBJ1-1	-	TGCGCCAGCAGCTCACAGTTGTTAATGAACACTGAAGCTTTCTTT	CASSSQLLMNTEAFF
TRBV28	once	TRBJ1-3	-	TGTGCCAGCAAGGGGGAAGGACTTCCCTCTGGAAACACCATATATTTT	CASKGEGLPSGNTIYF
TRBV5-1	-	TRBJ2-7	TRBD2	TGCGCCAGCAGCCGTACTAGCGGGAGCATCTACGAGCAGTACTTC	CASSRTSGSIYEQYF
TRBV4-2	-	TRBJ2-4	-	TGTGCCAGCAGCCCCAGAGATCAGGGCATGGCCAAAAACATTCAGTACTTC	CASSPRDQGMAKNIQYF
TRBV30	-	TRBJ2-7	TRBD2	TGTGCCTGGAGTGTACTAGCGGGACTGGACGAGCAGTACTTC	CAWSVLAGLDEQYF
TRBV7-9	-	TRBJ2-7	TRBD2	TGTTCCAGCAAGCGGGAGGGCTACGAGCAGTACTTC	CSSKREGYEQYF
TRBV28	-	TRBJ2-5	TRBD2	TGTGAGGGCGGGGGGTTGAGAGAGACCCAGTACTTC	CEGGGLRETQYF
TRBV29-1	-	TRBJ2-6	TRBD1	TGCAGCGTTGGACGACAGGGGGCGAATGGGGCCAACGTCCTGACTTTC	CSVGRQGANGANVLTF
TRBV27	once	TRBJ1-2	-	TGTGCCAGCAGTTTGAACGGGGTCTATGGCTACACCTTC	CASSLNGVYGYTF